One sample yielded the 10 T cell receptor beta chains listed below, sequenced in a study of blood T cell repertoires in COVID-19. Some clones are missing from TCRdb's copy, which holds only in-frame ones; the method was immunoSEQ multiplex PCR. Of roughly 150,000 clones detected, more than 70% appear once; the ten largest clones hold roughly 18%. Sequenced sample: peripheral blood. The source is a woman in her 70s who had recovered from COVID-19.

The chain uses TRBV18 and TRBJ2-7, with 9 bases fitting TRBD2. Germline V gene lookup returns CDR1 KGHSH and CDR2 LQKENI. CDR3 length: 13 residues. V was clipped by 2 bases and J by 5 bases; unmatched bases: 1. The DNA of the CDR3 is TGTGCCAGCTCACCAGGGACTAGCAACGAGCAGTACTTC. It translates to CASSPGTSNEQYF.

This chain joins TRBV2 and TRBJ1-5, with D perhaps matching TRBD1 (5 bases). The germline V gene has CDR1 SNHLY and CDR2 FYNNEI. CDR3 length: 15 amino acids. V gave up 6 bases and J gave up 0 bases, with 12 bases separating them. CDR3 protein: CASRPTEYSNQPQHF. Here the CDR3 DNA reads TGTGCCAGCAGACCGACAGAGTATAGCAATCAGCCCCAGCATTTT.

This chain joins TRBV28 and TRBJ2-2; 10 nucleotides line up with TRBD2. Germline lookup yields CDR1 MDHEN and CDR2 SYDVKM. J was trimmed by 4 bases and V by 6 bases; bases with no gene match: 5. The CDR3 totals 15 residues. This CDR3 reads CASSPSGRVTGELFF. The CDR3 DNA follows: TGTGCCAGCAGCCCGAGCGGGAGGGTCACCGGGGAGCTGTTTTTT.

The J gene is TRBJ1-1, the V gene TRBV7-3; D call uncertain. With 2 bases removed from V and 6 bases from J, the gap between germline ends came to 16 bases. This CDR3 comprises 15 residues. Germline CDR1 reads SGHTA; CDR2 reads FQGTGA. The CDR3 reads CASSLGSILGAEAFF. DNA of the CDR3: TGTGCCAGCAGCTTAGGATCGATACTGGGAGCTGAAGCTTTCTTT.

The gene calls are TRBV7-2 and TRBJ2-3, with 9 bases identical to TRBD2. Germline CDR1 reads SGHTA; CDR2 reads FQGNSA. V lost 2 bases and J lost 0; bases outside the gene matches: 6. The CDR3 length is 17 residues. The CDR3 is CASSLRGGTSSTDTQYF. As DNA, the CDR3 is TGTGCCAGCAGCTTACGCGGGGGGACTAGCAGCACAGATACGCAGTATTTT.

This sequence joins TRBV5-6 and TRBJ2-3, with D tentatively TRBD2 (5 bases). Germline V gene sequence: CDR1 SGHDT, CDR2 YYEEEE. The CDR3 is made up of 17 amino acids. V lost 0 bases and J lost 2, with 16 bases in between. CDR3 bases: TGTGCCAGCAGCTTGGGGGCAAAGTATGGACTCACAGATACGCAGTATTTT. Residues: CASSLGAKYGLTDTQYF.

The chain links TRBV6-1 to TRBJ1-2, with 9 bases identical to TRBD1. Trimming cost V 4 bases and J 4 bases; bases outside gene matches: 10. The CDR3 extends over 16 amino acids. Germline CDR1 and CDR2: MNHNS and SASEGT. The CDR3 region is CASSGHATGGFYGYTF. In nucleotides, the CDR3 is TGTGCCAGCAGTGGGCACGCTACAGGGGGCTTCTATGGCTACACCTTC.

This clone was seen more than once but under ten times. V usage is TRBV4-1 and J usage is TRBJ2-3; 11 bases are shared with TRBD2. V dropped 4 bases and J dropped 5; count of bases not matched to a gene: 17. CDR3 length equals 19 residues. CDR1 and CDR2 from the germline V gene are MGHRA and YSYEKL. CDR3 DNA sequence: TGCGCCAGCAGCCGGTCCACCAGTCGTCCTAGCGGGGGGATAGATACGCAGTATTTT. Translated, it gives CASSRSTSRPSGGIDTQYF.

CDR3 amino acids: CASSPPVAGGNEKLFF. In DNA, the CDR3 is TGTGCCAGCTCACCTCCGGTTGCGGGGGGTAATGAAAAACTGTTTTTT. V usage is TRBV18 and J usage is TRBJ1-4; possibly TRBD1 for D (5 bases). V lost 3 bases to trimming and J lost 4 bases, with 15 bases between them. This CDR3 contains 16 residues. Germline-derived CDR1 and CDR2 are KGHSH and LQKENI.

V and J are TRBV29-1 and TRBJ1-5, with 10 bases identical to TRBD1. Germline assignment: CDR1 SQVTM and CDR2 ANQGSEA. V lost 7 bases to trimming and J lost 5 bases; unmatched junction nucleotides: 5. There are 13 residues in the CDR3. CDR3 nucleotide sequence: TGCAGCGCCGGACAGGGGGGCCATCAGCCCCAGCATTTT. The encoded protein is CSAGQGGHQPQHF.